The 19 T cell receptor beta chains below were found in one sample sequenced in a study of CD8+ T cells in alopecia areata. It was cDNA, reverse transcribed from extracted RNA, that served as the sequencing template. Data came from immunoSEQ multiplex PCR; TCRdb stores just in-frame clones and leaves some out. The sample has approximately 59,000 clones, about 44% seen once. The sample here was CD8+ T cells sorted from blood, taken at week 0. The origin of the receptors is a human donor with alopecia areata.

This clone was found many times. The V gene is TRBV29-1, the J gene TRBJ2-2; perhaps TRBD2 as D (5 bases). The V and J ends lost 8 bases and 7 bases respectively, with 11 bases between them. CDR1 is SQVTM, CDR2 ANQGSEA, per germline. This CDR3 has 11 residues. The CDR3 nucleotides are TGCAGCCTCCGCGAGGGCGGGGAGCTGTTTTTT. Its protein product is CSLREGGELFF.

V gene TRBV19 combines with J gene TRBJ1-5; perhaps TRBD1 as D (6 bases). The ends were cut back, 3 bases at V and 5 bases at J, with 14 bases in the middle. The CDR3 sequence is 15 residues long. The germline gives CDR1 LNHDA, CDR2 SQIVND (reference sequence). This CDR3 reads CASSIRVAGDQPQHF. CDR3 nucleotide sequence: TGTGCCAGTAGTATTAGGGTGGCAGGGGATCAGCCCCAGCATTTT.

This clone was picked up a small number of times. The CDR3 protein is CSVGAGSTYNEQFF. DNA of the CDR3: TGCAGCGTTGGGGCAGGCTCTACCTACAATGAGCAGTTCTTC. The gene calls are TRBV29-1 and TRBJ2-1; D is ambiguous. Germline values: CDR1 SQVTM, CDR2 ANQGSEA. This CDR3 has 14 residues. V was trimmed by 4 bases and J by 2 bases, leaving 12 bases between them.

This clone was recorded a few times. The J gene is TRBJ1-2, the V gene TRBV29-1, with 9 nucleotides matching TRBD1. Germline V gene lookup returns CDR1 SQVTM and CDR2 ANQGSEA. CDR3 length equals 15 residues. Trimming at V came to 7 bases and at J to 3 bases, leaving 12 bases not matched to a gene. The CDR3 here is CSAGPGQGSDYGYTF. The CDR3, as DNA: TGCAGCGCGGGACCGGGACAGGGATCCGACTATGGCTACACCTTC.

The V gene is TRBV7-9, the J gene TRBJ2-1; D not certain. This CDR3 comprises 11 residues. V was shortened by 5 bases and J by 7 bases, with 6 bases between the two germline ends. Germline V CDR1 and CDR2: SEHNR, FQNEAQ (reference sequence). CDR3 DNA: TGTGCCAGCAGCATGAGGAATGAGCAGTTCTTC. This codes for CASSMRNEQFF.

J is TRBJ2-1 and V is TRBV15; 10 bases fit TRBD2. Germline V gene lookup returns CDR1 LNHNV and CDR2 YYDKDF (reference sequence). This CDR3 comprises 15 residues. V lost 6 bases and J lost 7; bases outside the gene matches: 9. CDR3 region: CATRSLAGEGNEQFF. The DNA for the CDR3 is TGTGCCACCAGGTCGCTAGCGGGAGAAGGAAATGAGCAGTTCTTC.

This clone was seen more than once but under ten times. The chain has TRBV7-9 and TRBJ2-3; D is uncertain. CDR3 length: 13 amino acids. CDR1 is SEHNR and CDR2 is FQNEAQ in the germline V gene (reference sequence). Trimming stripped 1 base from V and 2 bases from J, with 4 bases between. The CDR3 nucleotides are TGTGCCAGCAGCTTAGACGCCACAGATACGCAGTATTTT. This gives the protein CASSLDATDTQYF.

The CDR3 DNA follows: TGCAGCGTTGGGAATTACCAAGAGACCCAGTACTTC. Residues: CSVGNYQETQYF. The chain employs TRBV29-1 and TRBJ2-7; D is uncertain. The J call may be wrong; the DNA end is better matched by TRBJ2-5. Germline CDR1 reads SQVTM; CDR2 reads ANQGSEA. This CDR3 has 12 amino acids.

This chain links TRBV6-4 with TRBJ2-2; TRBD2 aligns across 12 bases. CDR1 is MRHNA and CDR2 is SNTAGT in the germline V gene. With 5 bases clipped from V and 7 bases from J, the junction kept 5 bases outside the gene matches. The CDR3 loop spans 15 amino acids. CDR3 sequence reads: CASSRLAGEIGELFF. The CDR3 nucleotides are TGTGCCAGCAGTCGACTAGCGGGAGAGATCGGGGAGCTGTTTTTT.

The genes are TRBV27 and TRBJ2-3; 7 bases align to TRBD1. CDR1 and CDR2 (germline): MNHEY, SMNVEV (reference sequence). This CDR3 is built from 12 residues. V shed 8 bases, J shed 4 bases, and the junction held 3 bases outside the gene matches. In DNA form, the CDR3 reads TGTGCCAGCCAAACAGGGGCAGATACGCAGTATTTT. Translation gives CASQTGADTQYF.

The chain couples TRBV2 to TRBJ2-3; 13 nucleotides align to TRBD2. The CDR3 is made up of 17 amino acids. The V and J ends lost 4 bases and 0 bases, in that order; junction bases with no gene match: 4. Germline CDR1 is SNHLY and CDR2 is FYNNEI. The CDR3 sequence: CASSGGTSGTSTDTQYF. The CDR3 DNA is TGTGCCAGCAGTGGGGGGACTAGCGGGACTAGCACAGATACGCAGTATTTT.

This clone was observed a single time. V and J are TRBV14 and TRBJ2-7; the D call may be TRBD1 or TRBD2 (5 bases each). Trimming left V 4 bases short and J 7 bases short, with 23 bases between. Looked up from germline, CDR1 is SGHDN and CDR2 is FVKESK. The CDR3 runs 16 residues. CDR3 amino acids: CASSLLTGEPRGEQYF. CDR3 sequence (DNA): TGTGCCAGCAGCCTCCTCACAGGAGAGCCGAGGGGTGAGCAGTACTTC. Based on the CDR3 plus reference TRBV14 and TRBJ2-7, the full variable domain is EAGVTQFPSHSVIEKGQTVTLRCDPISGHDNLYWYRRVMGKEIKFLLHFVKESKQDESGMPNNRFLAERTGGTYSTLKVQPAELEDSGVYFCASSLLTGEPRGEQYFGPGTRLTVT.

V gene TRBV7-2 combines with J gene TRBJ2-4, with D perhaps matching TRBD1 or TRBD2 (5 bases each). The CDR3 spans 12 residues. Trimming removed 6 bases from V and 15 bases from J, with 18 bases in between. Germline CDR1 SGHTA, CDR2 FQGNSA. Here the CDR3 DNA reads TGTGCCAGCAGTGAACCCGGGGCCCAGACGTACTTC. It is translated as CASSEPGAQTYF.

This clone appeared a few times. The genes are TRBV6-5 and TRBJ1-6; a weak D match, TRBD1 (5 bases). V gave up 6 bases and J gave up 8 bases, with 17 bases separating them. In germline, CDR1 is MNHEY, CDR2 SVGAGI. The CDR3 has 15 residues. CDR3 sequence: CASRAKLGVDSPLHF. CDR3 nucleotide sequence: TGTGCCAGCAGAGCTAAGCTGGGGGTGGATTCACCCCTCCACTTT.

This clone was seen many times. In nucleotides, the CDR3 is TGTGCCAGCAGCTCCCCGCCGGGACAGGGTTCCGGGGAGCTGTTTTTT. Translating gives CASSSPPGQGSGELFF. The chain couples TRBV7-6 to TRBJ2-2; 9 nucleotides agree with TRBD1. CDR1 is SGHVS, CDR2 FNYEAQ, per germline. J lost 6 bases, V lost 4 bases, and 9 bases had no gene match. The CDR3 length is 16 residues. Together with reference TRBV7-6 and TRBJ2-2, the CDR3 gives the full variable domain: GAGVSQSPRYKVTKRGQDVALRCDPISGHVSLYWYRQALGQGPEFLTYFNYEAQQDKSGLPNDRFSAERPEGSISTLTIQRTEQRDSAMYRCASSSPPGQGSGELFFGEGSRLTVL.

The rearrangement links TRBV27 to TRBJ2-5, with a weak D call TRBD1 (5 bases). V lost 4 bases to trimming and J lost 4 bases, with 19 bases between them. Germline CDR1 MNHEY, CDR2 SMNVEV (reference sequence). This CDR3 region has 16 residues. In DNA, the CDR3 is TGTGCCAGCAGTTCCTTTAACGGACAAGGACGAGAGACCCAGTACTTC. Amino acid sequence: CASSSFNGQGRETQYF.

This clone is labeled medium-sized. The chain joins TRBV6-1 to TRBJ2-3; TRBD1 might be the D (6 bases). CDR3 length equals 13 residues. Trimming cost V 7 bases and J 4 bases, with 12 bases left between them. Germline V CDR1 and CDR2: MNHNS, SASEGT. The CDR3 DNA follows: TGTGCCAGCACCCGACAGGAGGCAGATACGCAGTATTTT. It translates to CASTRQEADTQYF.

CDR3: CASSDPGTSGRTDTQYF. The CDR3, as DNA: TGTGCCAGCAGCGATCCCGGGACTAGCGGGAGGACAGATACGCAGTATTTT. V usage is TRBV9 and J usage is TRBJ2-3, with TRBD2 matching 15 bases. CDR1 is SGDLS and CDR2 is YYNGEE in the germline V gene. Trimming cost V 3 bases and J 3 bases; bases outside gene matches: 5. CDR3 size: 17 residues.

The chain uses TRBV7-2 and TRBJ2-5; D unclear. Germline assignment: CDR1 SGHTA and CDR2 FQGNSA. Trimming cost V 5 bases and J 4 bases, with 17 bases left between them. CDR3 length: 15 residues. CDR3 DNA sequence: TGTGCCAGCAGCCTACCTCCTCGGACGCGAGAGACCCAGTACTTC. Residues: CASSLPPRTRETQYF.